These T cell receptor beta chains were read from a single sample in a study of shared clonotypes between healthy human individuals. Profiling relied on immunoSEQ multiplex PCR, and the TCRdb table lists in-frame clones only, not all of them. The table shows about 580,000 clones, with 98% occurring only once. Source material: naive CD8+ T cells sorted from blood. The receptor source for this set is a man aged 25 to 45 in good health. CDR3s leave out the opening cysteine and the closing phenylalanine or tryptophan. D genes are given only for firm matches.

D	J	V	CDR3
NA	TRBJ2-7	TRBV7-6	ASSPGSHSYEQY
NA	TRBJ2-7	TRBV12-2	ASRLIRPHPTYEQY
TRBD1	TRBJ1-5	TRBV13	ASSTGGNQPQH
NA	TRBJ1-2	TRBV4-3	ASSQDRSPGGYT
NA	TRBJ1-1	TRBV29-1	SAGGARSNTEAF
NA	TRBJ2-3	TRBV27	ASSLSTSTDTQY
NA	TRBJ2-3	TRBV7-6	ASSLEARGTDTQY
NA	TRBJ1-5	TRBV7-9	ASSLIVDSNQPQH
NA	TRBJ1-1	TRBV27	ASSSGPGSTEAF
NA	TRBJ1-2	TRBV2	ASSESQGANYGYT
NA	TRBJ1-5	TRBV15	ATSRVGAANQPQH
TRBD2	TRBJ2-3	TRBV11-2	ASSSPFGTSGSSTDTQY
TRBD1	TRBJ2-7	TRBV5-1	ASSLWTGGHEQY
NA	TRBJ2-5	TRBV2	ASSEGPQETQY
TRBD2	TRBJ2-7	TRBV27	ASSQGGRLEQY
TRBD1	TRBJ2-5	TRBV7-9	ASSSRTGGMSETQY
NA	TRBJ1-4	TRBV4-1	ASSQGPQGLTNEKLF
TRBD1	TRBJ2-1	TRBV6-5	ASSYATGFWF
NA	TRBJ2-1	TRBV7-3	ASSSTHNEQF
NA	TRBJ2-7	TRBV18	ASSPDSYEQY
TRBD1	TRBJ2-2	TRBV19	ASSSRQGWTGELF
NA	TRBJ2-7	TRBV10-1	ASSYRRVYEQY
TRBD2	TRBJ2-1	TRBV14	ASTEGRGMIDNEQF
TRBD2	TRBJ2-1	TRBV7-8	ASSEGLAGTYEQF
NA	TRBJ2-3	TRBV18	ASSSSARVSWPDTQY
NA	TRBJ1-5	TRBV29-1	SVEGGGDNQPQH
NA	TRBJ2-4	TRBV9	ASSVGDNKNIQY
TRBD1	TRBJ1-2	TRBV7-4	ASSSRSDRGRVYGYT
TRBD2	TRBJ2-3	TRBV7-9	ASSTDKGLASPKWDTQY
TRBD1	TRBJ2-7	TRBV18	ASSGQGTYEQY
TRBD2	TRBJ2-2	TRBV6-5	ASSYGAGVDTGELF
NA	TRBJ1-2	TRBV25-1	ASSVTSPNYGYT
TRBD2	TRBJ2-1	TRBV10-2	ASSGLAGGVDEQF
TRBD2	TRBJ2-7	TRBV6-5	ASSSTTSGAYEQY
TRBD2	TRBJ2-7	TRBV2	ASRATSGTFHEQY
NA	TRBJ2-3	TRBV29-1	SVEVASVEDTQY
NA	TRBJ1-5	TRBV27	ASSIGTGGNQPQH
NA	TRBJ2-5	TRBV7-7	ASSLKGKETQY
NA	TRBJ1-5	TRBV18	ASSPTFYSNQPQH
TRBD2	TRBJ2-7	TRBV7-9	ASSIAGLEIEQY
NA	TRBJ2-5	TRBV5-8	ASSSRTIQETQY
TRBD1	TRBJ2-7	TRBV27	ASSNGQGRHYEQY
NA	TRBJ2-7	TRBV7-9	ASSLAKGHSSYEQY
NA	TRBJ2-7	TRBV7-6	ASTLGGVPYEQY
TRBD1	TRBJ2-2	TRBV19	ASSIQQGWEKNTGELF
NA	TRBJ2-2	TRBV6-5	ASMKETGELF
TRBD1	TRBJ2-1	TRBV20-1	SAVSGQGV
TRBD2	TRBJ2-2	TRBV7-7	ASSSGLAYGGELF
NA	TRBJ2-7	TRBV27	ASSLTGFTYEQY
NA	TRBJ2-2	TRBV27	ASTGLDQANTGELF
NA	TRBJ2-7	TRBV7-8	ASSLGRIYEQY